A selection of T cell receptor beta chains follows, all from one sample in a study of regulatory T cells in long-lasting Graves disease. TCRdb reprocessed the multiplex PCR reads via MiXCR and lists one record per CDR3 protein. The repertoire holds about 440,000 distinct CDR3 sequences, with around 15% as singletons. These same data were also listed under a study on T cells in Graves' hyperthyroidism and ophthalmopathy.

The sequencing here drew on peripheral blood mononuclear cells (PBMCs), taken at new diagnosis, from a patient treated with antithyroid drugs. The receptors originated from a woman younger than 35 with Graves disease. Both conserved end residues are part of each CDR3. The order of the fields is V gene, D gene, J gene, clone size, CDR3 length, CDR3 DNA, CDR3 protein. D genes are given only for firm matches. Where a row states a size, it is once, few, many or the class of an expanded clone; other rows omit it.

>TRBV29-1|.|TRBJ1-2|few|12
TGCAGCGTTAATCAGGGGACCTATGGCTACACCTTC
CSVNQGTYGYTF
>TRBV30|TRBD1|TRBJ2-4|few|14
TGTGCCTGGAGTGCGACAGGGGGCTGGGACATTCAGTACTTC
CAWSATGGWDIQYF
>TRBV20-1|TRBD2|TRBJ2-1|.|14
TGCAGTGCTCCCCTAGCGGGAGGGGAGGATGAGCAGTTCTTC
CSAPLAGGEDEQFF
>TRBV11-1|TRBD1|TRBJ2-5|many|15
TGTGCCAGCAGCTTATTACGGGACAGGGAAGAGACCCAGTACTTC
CASSLLRDREETQYF
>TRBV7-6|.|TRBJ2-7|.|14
TGTGCCAGCAGCTTGGGGACCCGGTCCTACGAGCAGTACTTC
CASSLGTRSYEQYF
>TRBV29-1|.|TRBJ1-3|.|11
TGCAGCGTTGTGGGTGGAAACACCATATATTTT
CSVVGGNTIYF
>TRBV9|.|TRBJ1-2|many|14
TGTGCCAGCAGCACCCAACTACCACCGTATGGCTACACCTTC
CASSTQLPPYGYTF
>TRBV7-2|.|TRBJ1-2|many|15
TGTGCCAGCAGCCCCTCCTCAGATTCTAACTATGGCTACACCTTC
CASSPSSDSNYGYTF
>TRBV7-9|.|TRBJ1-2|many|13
TGTGCCAGCAGCCCTACAGGCGTCGGGGGCTACACCTTC
CASSPTGVGGYTF
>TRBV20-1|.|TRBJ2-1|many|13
TGCAGTGCCTCGTTGGTACTCTACAATGAGCAGTTCTTC
CSASLVLYNEQFF
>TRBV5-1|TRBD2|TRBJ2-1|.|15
TGCGCCAGCACCTCTGGGCTAGCGGGAGGCGATGAGCAGTTCTTC
CASTSGLAGGDEQFF
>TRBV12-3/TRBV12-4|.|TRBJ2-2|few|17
TGTGCCAGCAGCTTATCCCTAGCATTGTTTAACACCGGGGAGCTGTTTTTT
CASSLSLALFNTGELFF
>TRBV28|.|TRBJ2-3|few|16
TGTGCCAGCAGCCCCTTGGGGGCAGGTAGCACAGATACGCAGTATTTT
CASSPLGAGSTDTQYF
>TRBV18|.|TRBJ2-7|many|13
TGTGCCAGCTCACAGGGACCTTACTACGAGCAGTACTTC
CASSQGPYYEQYF
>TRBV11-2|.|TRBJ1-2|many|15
TGTGCCAGCAGCTTAGAGGGGACACGGATCTATGGCTACACCTTC
CASSLEGTRIYGYTF
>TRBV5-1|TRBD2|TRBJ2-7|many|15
TGCGCCAGCAGCTTGGATCGAGCGGGAGTTAACGAGCAGTACTTC
CASSLDRAGVNEQYF
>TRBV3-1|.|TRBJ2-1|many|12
TGTGCCAGCAGCCAAGTCGAGGCTGAGCAGTTCTTC
CASSQVEAEQFF
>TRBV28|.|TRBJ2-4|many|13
TGTGCCAGCAGTTTGTACAGGGAGGACATTCAGTACTTC
CASSLYREDIQYF
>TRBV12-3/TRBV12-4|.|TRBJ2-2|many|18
TGTGCCAGCAGTCAGACCCCCACGTCCGGGATCAACACCGGGGAGCTGTTTTTT
CASSQTPTSGINTGELFF
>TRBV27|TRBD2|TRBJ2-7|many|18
TGTGCCAGCAGTTTATCGTGGACTAGCGCTTCCTTCTCCTACGAGCAGTACTTC
CASSLSWTSASFSYEQYF
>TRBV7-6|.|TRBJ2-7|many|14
TGTGCCAGCAGCTCCGGACTTATATCCTACGAGCAGTACTTC
CASSSGLISYEQYF
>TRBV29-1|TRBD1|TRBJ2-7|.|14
TGCAGCGTTGAGGGCGGGACAGGGGGTTACGAGCAGTACTTC
CSVEGGTGGYEQYF
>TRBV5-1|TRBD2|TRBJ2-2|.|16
TGCGCCAGCAGCCCCGGACTAGTAGCGAACACCGGGGAGCTGTTTTTT
CASSPGLVANTGELFF
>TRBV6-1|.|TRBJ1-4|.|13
TGTGCCAGCGTAGGACGAGCTAATGAAAAACTGTTTTTT
CASVGRANEKLFF
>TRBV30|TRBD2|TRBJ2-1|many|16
TGTGCCTCCTCGAATCCCTCTAGCGGGAGTAAGGGTGAGCAGTTCTTC
CASSNPSSGSKGEQFF
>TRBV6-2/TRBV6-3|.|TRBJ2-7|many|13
TGTGCCAGCAACCCAACAGTCTCCTACGAGCAGTACTTC
CASNPTVSYEQYF
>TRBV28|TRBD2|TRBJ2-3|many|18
TGTGCCAGCAGTCCCTACCTAAGACTAGCGGGAGTAATAGATACGCAGTATTTT
CASSPYLRLAGVIDTQYF